This T cell receptor (beta chain) was obtained from a study of cytomegalovirus exposure and HLA in healthy donors. Study-level points and caveats: TCR beta sequences numbering 15,000 to 20,000 were associated with HLA alleles at 0.05 false discovery rate in a later analysis. A later examination showed that TCR association rates differed by HLA locus, with DRB1 most and HLA-C fewest.

Comment on this clone: The antigen is undetermined.

With 60 Vbeta and 13 Jbeta primers, the PCR was carried out. The table came from immunoSEQ multiplex PCR; TCRdb's copy has only in-frame clones and leaves some out. In the table there are some 85,000 clones, approximately 76% of which are singletons. This CDR3 region has 16 residues. CDR1 is MDHEN, CDR2 SYDVKM, per germline. Between the trimmed V and J ends, which lost 6 bases and 5 bases, there was a span of 17 bases. The V call is TRBV28, the J call TRBJ1-6; tentative D call: TRBD1 (6 bases). This sequence was found in a male donor in good health and CMV-seronegative. The sequenced sample consisted of PBMCs. CDR3 protein: CASRQSRGSDNSPLHF. For the CDR3, the DNA is TGTGCCAGCAGACAAAGCAGGGGTTCGGATAATTCACCCCTCCACTTT.